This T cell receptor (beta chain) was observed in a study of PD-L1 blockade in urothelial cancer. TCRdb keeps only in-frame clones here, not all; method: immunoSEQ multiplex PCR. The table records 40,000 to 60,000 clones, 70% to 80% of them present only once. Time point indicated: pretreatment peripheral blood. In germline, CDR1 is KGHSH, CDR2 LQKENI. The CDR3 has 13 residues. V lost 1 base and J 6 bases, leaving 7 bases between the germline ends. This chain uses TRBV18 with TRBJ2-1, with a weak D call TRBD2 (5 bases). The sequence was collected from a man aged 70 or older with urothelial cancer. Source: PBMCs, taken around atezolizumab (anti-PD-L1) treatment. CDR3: CASSPQGANEQFF. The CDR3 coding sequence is TGTGCCAGCTCACCACAGGGAGCCAATGAGCAGTTCTTC.